Listed below are T cell receptor beta chains from one sample, sequenced in a study of T cells in localized non-small cell lung cancer. Clones were sequenced by immunoSEQ multiplex PCR, and TCRdb holds only the in-frame ones, with some missing. The sample shows about 33,000 clones, roughly 77% of them seen only once. Sequencing used peripheral blood, obtained before any cancer treatment. These receptors came from a male donor at least 60 years old with stage III squamous cell lung carcinoma. Each CDR3 is given with its conserved first and last residue. D genes are given only for firm matches. The size entry is marked missing in some rows and otherwise reads once, few, many or a size class.

>.|TRBJ2-5|TRBV9|TRBD1
TGTGCCAGCAGCCAGATAGGGGGCGGGGAGACCCAGTACTTC
CASSQIGGGETQYF
>.|TRBJ2-7|TRBV19|.
TGTGCCAGTAGTTTAAGACCCGGGCACTACGAGCAGTACTTC
CASSLRPGHYEQYF
>.|TRBJ1-2|TRBV7-2|.
TGTGCCAGCAGCTTAGGGGGTCGGCAGGCGCCCTATGGCTACACCTTC
CASSLGGRQAPYGYTF
>.|TRBJ2-7|TRBV27|.
TGTGCCAGCAGTTTAACGGGTTCCCGGGGCCACGAGCAGTACTTC
CASSLTGSRGHEQYF
>.|TRBJ2-7|TRBV7-2|.
TGTGCCAGCAGCCCTTCCATCTACGAGCAGTACTTC
CASSPSIYEQYF
>.|TRBJ1-1|TRBV11-2|TRBD1
TGTGCCAGCAGCTTGAGGACAGGGGTGAACACTGAAGCTTTCTTT
CASSLRTGVNTEAFF
>.|TRBJ1-5|TRBV4-1|.
TGCGCCAGCAGCGCTAGGGAGCAGGGTAGCAATCAGCCCCAGCATTTT
CASSAREQGSNQPQHF
>.|TRBJ1-1|TRBV5-5|.
TGTGCCACCCAGGAGGTACTTCAGGGCGGGAACACTGAAGCTTTCTTT
CATQEVLQGGNTEAFF
>.|TRBJ1-2|TRBV27|TRBD1
TGTGCCAGCAGCCCCGACAGGGGTATCTACACCTTC
CASSPDRGIYTF
>medium-sized|TRBJ2-5|TRBV15|.
TGTGCCACCAGCAGAGGTGACACACGCCAAGAGACCCAGTACTTC
CATSRGDTRQETQYF
>.|TRBJ2-7|TRBV6-6|TRBD1
TGTGCCAGCAGTTACGGCGGGACAGGGAGCTACGAGCAGTACTTC
CASSYGGTGSYEQYF
>.|TRBJ2-2|TRBV11-1|TRBD2
TGTGCCAGCAGCCCTAGCGGGGGGTACACCGGGGAGCTGTTTTTT
CASSPSGGYTGELFF
>.|TRBJ1-1|TRBV4-3|.
TGCGCCAGCAGCCAAGGACCTACAGGGACCTTTGAAGCTTTCTTT
CASSQGPTGTFEAFF
>.|TRBJ1-2|TRBV4-3|.
TGCGCCAGCAGCCAAGAATGGACCTTCTATGGCTACACCTTC
CASSQEWTFYGYTF
>.|TRBJ2-2|TRBV7-9|.
TGTGCCAGCAGCTCCGACAGAACCGGGGAGCTGTTTTTT
CASSSDRTGELFF
>.|TRBJ1-2|TRBV28|.
TGTGCCAGCACCGGGGGTAACTATGGCTACACCTTC
CASTGGNYGYTF
>.|TRBJ1-5|TRBV5-6|.
TGTGCCAGCAGCTGGGCGGATCAGCCCCAGCATTTT
CASSWADQPQHF
>few|TRBJ1-2|TRBV5-8|TRBD1
TGTGCCAGCAGCCCGAGGGACAGGGGGCAGGTCTATGGCTACACCTTC
CASSPRDRGQVYGYTF
>.|TRBJ2-2|TRBV19|TRBD1
TGTGCCAGTAGTGGGACAGGGTCCACCGGGGAGCTGTTTTTT
CASSGTGSTGELFF
>.|TRBJ1-1|TRBV7-2|TRBD1
TGTGCCAGCAGCTTAAGACAGGGGGATGAAGCTTTCTTT
CASSLRQGDEAFF
>.|TRBJ1-1|TRBV19|.
TGTGCCAGTAGAGAGGGCGTACAAAGGGCTATGAACACTGAAGCTTTCTTT
CASREGVQRAMNTEAFF
>.|TRBJ2-7|TRBV6-5|.
TGTGCCAGCAGGGAGAGATACGAGCAGTACTTC
CASRERYEQYF
>.|TRBJ2-7|TRBV7-6|TRBD1
TGTGCCAGCAGCTCAGGACAGGAGTGGTTCGTCTACGAGCAGTACTTC
CASSSGQEWFVYEQYF
>.|TRBJ2-1|TRBV13|.
TGTGCCAGCAGCTTAATAGACAGTAATGAGCAGTTCTTC
CASSLIDSNEQFF
>.|TRBJ2-3|TRBV27|.
TGTGCCAGCAGTTCCTTCCTACAGGGATTGGGCACAGATACGCAGTATTTT
CASSSFLQGLGTDTQYF
>.|TRBJ2-5|TRBV5-1|TRBD2
TGCGCCAGCAGCTTGGGACTAGCGGGGGGCCAAGAGACCCAGTACTTC
CASSLGLAGGQETQYF
>medium-sized|TRBJ1-5|TRBV29-1|TRBD1
TGCAGCGTTGTATGGGCGGGACAGGGCACCAGCAATCAGCCCCAGCATTTT
CSVVWAGQGTSNQPQHF
>.|TRBJ1-2|TRBV28|.
TGTGCCAGCAGGGGTCAGACTAACTATGGCTACACCTTC
CASRGQTNYGYTF
>.|TRBJ2-2|TRBV4-1|.
TGCGCCAGCAGCCAAGGGGTCACCGGGGAGCTGTTTTTT
CASSQGVTGELFF
>.|TRBJ2-1|TRBV6-6|TRBD1
TGTGCCAGCAGCAGGGACAGCAATGAGCAGTTCTTC
CASSRDSNEQFF
>.|TRBJ2-7|TRBV28|.
TGTGCCAGCAGCCCGACTAGGGGCTCCTACGAGCAGTACTTC
CASSPTRGSYEQYF
>.|TRBJ2-5|TRBV5-4|TRBD2
TGTGCCAGCAGCTTGGCCGGGGTGCGGGGGTCGGAGACCCAGTACTTC
CASSLAGVRGSETQYF
>.|TRBJ2-1|TRBV19|TRBD2
TGTGCCAGTAGTGAAGGGACTACCGGTTTCCGAATTTACAATGAGCAGTTCTTC
CASSEGTTGFRIYNEQFF
>.|TRBJ2-2|TRBV2|.
TGTGCCAGCAGTGAAAGGTCAGGGTCCTCGAACACCGGGGAGCTGTTTTTT
CASSERSGSSNTGELFF
>few|TRBJ1-6|TRBV4-1|.
TGCGCCAGCAGCCATAATCCGGGACGGTATAATTCACCCCTCCACTTT
CASSHNPGRYNSPLHF
>.|TRBJ2-1|TRBV5-6|.
TGTGCCAGCAGCTTGGCCGCGGGCAATGAGCAGTTCTTC
CASSLAAGNEQFF
>.|TRBJ1-1|TRBV10-3|.
TGTGCCATCAGTCCCGGGGGAATGAACACTGAAGCTTTCTTT
CAISPGGMNTEAFF
>.|TRBJ1-2|TRBV6-1|.
TGTGCCGGACGAGGGGAGGGACCATACTATGGCTACACCTTC
CAGRGEGPYYGYTF
>.|TRBJ2-7|TRBV5-1|.
TGCGCCAGCAGCTTCGGGGGTTCCTACGAGCAGTACTTC
CASSFGGSYEQYF
>.|TRBJ1-1|TRBV4-1|.
TGCGCCAGCAGCCAGATTTACACTCAGGGCCAAGAAGGTGAAGCTTTCTTT
CASSQIYTQGQEGEAFF